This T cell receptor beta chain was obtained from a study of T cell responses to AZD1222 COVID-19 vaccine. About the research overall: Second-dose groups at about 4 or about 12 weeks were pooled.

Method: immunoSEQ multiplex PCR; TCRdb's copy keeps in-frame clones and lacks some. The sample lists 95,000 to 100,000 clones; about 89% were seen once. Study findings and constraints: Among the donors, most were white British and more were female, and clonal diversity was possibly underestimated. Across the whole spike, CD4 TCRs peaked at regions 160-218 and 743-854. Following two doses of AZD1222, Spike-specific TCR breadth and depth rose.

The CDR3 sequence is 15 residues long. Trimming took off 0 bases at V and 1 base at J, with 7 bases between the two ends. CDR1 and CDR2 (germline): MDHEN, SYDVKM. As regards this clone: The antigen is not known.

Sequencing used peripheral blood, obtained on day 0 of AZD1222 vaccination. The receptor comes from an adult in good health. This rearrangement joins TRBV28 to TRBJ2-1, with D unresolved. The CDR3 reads CASSLWVGSYNEQFF. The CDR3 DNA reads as TGTGCCAGCAGTTTATGGGTAGGGTCCTACAATGAGCAGTTCTTC.